A single sample gave rise to the 4 T cell receptor beta chains below, sequenced in a study of identical twins. TCRdb re-called the 5' RACE reads with MiXCR, one entry per CDR3 protein. The repertoire holds a few hundred thousand distinct CDR3 sequences, with about 8% as singletons. These data also formed part of another study, on yellow fever vaccine responses in identical twins.

Sequenced material: CD8+ T cells sorted from blood. All receptors come from a woman aged 18-29 years in good health.

V and J are TRBV5-6 and TRBJ2-7, with 9 bases fitting TRBD1. J gave up 5 bases and V 3 bases, and 6 bases lay outside the gene matches. Germline assignment: CDR1 SGHDT and CDR2 YYEEEE. This CDR3 contains 14 residues. DNA of the CDR3: TGTGCCAGCAGCTCCGGGACAGGGACCCACGAGCAGTACTTC. It specifies CASSSGTGTHEQYF. The variable domain in full, completed from reference TRBV5-6 and TRBJ2-7, reads DAGVTQSPTHLIKTRGQQVTLRCSPKSGHDTVSWYQQALGQGPQFIFQYYEEEERQRGNFPDRFSGHQFPNYSSELNVNALLLGDSALYLCASSSGTGTHEQYFGPGTRLTVT.

This clonotype was found a few times. The chain has TRBV27 and TRBJ2-7, with D possibly TRBD1 on 5 matching bases. V gave up 7 bases and J gave up 7 bases, with 11 bases separating them. The CDR3 has 11 amino acids. CDR1 is MNHEY, CDR2 SMNVEV, per germline (reference sequence). CDR3: CASKKGREQYF. DNA for the CDR3: TGTGCCAGCAAAAAGGGGCGGGAGCAGTACTTC.

This clonotype was seen a few times. This chain joins TRBV7-8 and TRBJ2-2, with D possibly TRBD1 on 6 matching bases. This CDR3 has 18 amino acids. Germline V gene lookup returns CDR1 SGHVS and CDR2 FQNEAQ. Trimming removed 1 base from V and 6 bases from J, with 21 bases in between. CDR3 sequence reads: CASSLELLVDSWPGELFF. CDR3 DNA sequence: TGTGCCAGCAGCTTAGAATTGCTGGTGGACAGTTGGCCCGGGGAGCTGTTTTTT.

CDR3 protein: CASSLIGLSAETQYF. The CDR3 DNA sequence: TGTGCCAGCAGCTTAATCGGACTTAGCGCAGAGACCCAGTACTTC. This chain links TRBV7-3 with TRBJ2-5, with D maybe TRBD2 (5 bases). Trimming pared 1 base from V and 4 bases from J, leaving 13 bases between. Germline V gene sequence: CDR1 SGHTA, CDR2 FQGTGA. The CDR3 is 15 residues long.